What follows are 23 T cell receptor beta chains derived from one specimen sequenced in a study of blood T cell repertoires in COVID-19. The protocol was immunoSEQ multiplex PCR, while the TCRdb copy is restricted to in-frame clones and leaves out a portion. The sample contains under 200,000 clones, over 80% of which appear only once. Sequencing was done on a sample of peripheral blood. The receptor set was obtained from a woman of 80 years or more with active or convalescent COVID-19.

V is TRBV19 and J is TRBJ2-3; D may be TRBD2 (6 bases). This CDR3 comprises 15 residues. The V gene's germline CDR1 is LNHDA and CDR2 SQIVND (reference sequence). V lost 1 base and J 7 bases, leaving 15 bases between the germline ends. The CDR3 bases are TGTGCCAGTAGTATAGCTGGGCTGGGGAGGAATACGCAGTATTTT. Translation gives CASSIAGLGRNTQYF.

V is TRBV18 and J is TRBJ2-5; a weak D match, TRBD2 (7 bases). The CDR3 loop spans 16 amino acids. Deletions cut 4 bases from V and 5 bases from J, with 20 bases between. In germline, CDR1 is KGHSH, CDR2 LQKENI. The CDR3 nucleotides read TGTGCCAGCTCACTCAGCCTCGGGGGGCGTTTGGAGACCCAGTACTTC. Translated: CASSLSLGGRLETQYF.

The count of this clone is one. The chain is built from TRBV5-6 and TRBJ2-4; 7 bases agree with TRBD1. Germline CDR1 reads SGHDT; CDR2 reads YYEEEE. The junction had 7 bases not matched to a gene; V was cut back by 0 bases and J by 1 base. The CDR3 sequence is 17 residues long. The chain's CDR3 is CASSLGSTGLAKNIQYF. As DNA, the CDR3 is TGTGCCAGCAGCTTGGGGTCGACAGGGTTGGCCAAAAACATTCAGTACTTC.

This clone was seen once. The chain couples TRBV6-2 or TRBV6-3 to TRBJ2-7, with TRBD1 identical over 8 bases. J gave up 3 bases and V 6 bases, and 4 bases lay outside the gene matches. The CDR3 length is 13 residues. Looked up from germline, CDR1 is MNHEY and CDR2 is SVGEGT. The CDR3 sequence is CASRPTGGYEQYF. The CDR3 DNA reads as TGTGCCAGCAGGCCTACAGGGGGCTACGAGCAGTACTTC.

The rearrangement uses TRBV7-2 and TRBJ1-1, with D unclear. CDR1 SGHTA and CDR2 FQGNSA come from the germline V gene. This CDR3 is built from 12 residues. Trimming removed 8 bases from V and 1 base from J, with 8 bases in between. CDR3: CASGRQNTEAFF. CDR3 nucleotide sequence: TGTGCCAGCGGGCGACAGAACACTGAAGCTTTCTTT.

The chain couples TRBV9 to TRBJ2-5, with 11 bases fitting TRBD2. Germline CDR1 SGDLS, CDR2 YYNGEE. This CDR3 has 14 residues. Germline trimming cut 4 bases from V and 4 bases from J; bases unmatched to any gene: 3. In nucleotides, the CDR3 is TGTGCCAGCAGCCTAGCGGGGGGCACAGAGACCCAGTACTTC. Protein product: CASSLAGGTETQYF.

The chain is built from TRBV11-3 and TRBJ1-4, with 7 bases fitting TRBD1. The CDR3 is made up of 14 amino acids. CDR1 SGHNT and CDR2 YENEEA come from the germline V gene. The J segment lost 4 bases and the V segment lost 4 bases, leaving 3 bases of the junction unmatched. The CDR3, as DNA: TGTGCCAGCAGCTCGGCAGGGGGTAATGAAAAACTGTTTTTT. The encoded protein is CASSSAGGNEKLFF.

The chain links TRBV29-1 to TRBJ2-3; D call uncertain. The V end lost 3 bases, the J end lost 0 bases, and 4 bases lay between the germline ends. The CDR3 is 12 amino acids. CDR1 is SQVTM, CDR2 ANQGSEA, per germline. CDR3 nucleotides: TGCAGCGTTGACTCCAGCACAGATACGCAGTATTTT. Translated: CSVDSSTDTQYF.

The chain links TRBV7-8 to TRBJ2-4, with no clear D. Trimming shortened V by 1 base and J by 2 bases, and 6 bases separated the two germline ends. This CDR3 region has 14 residues. CDR1 is SGHVS, CDR2 FQNEAQ, per germline. The CDR3 sequence is CASSLVETKNIQYF. The CDR3 DNA sequence: TGTGCCAGCAGCTTAGTGGAGACCAAAAACATTCAGTACTTC.

The chain uses TRBV6-2 or TRBV6-3 and TRBJ2-1, with 12 bases fitting TRBD2. CDR3 length: 19 amino acids. Unmatched junction bases numbered 12, after V lost 6 bases and J lost 0 bases. Germline lookup yields CDR1 MNHEY and CDR2 SVGEGT. The DNA of the CDR3 is TGTGCCAGCAGCAGAATCCCGGGACTAGCGGGCGGCTCCTACAATGAGCAGTTCTTC. Protein product: CASSRIPGLAGGSYNEQFF.

This sequence joins TRBV12-3 or TRBV12-4 and TRBJ1-5; possible D gene TRBD1, 6 bases. The CDR3 spans 12 residues. The germline V and J ends were trimmed by 9 bases and 7 bases, with 13 bases remaining between them. CDR3 loop: CASVGAGQPQHF. DNA for the CDR3: TGTGCCAGTGTGGGGGCGGGCCAGCCCCAGCATTTT.

Only one count was recorded for this clone. The rearrangement joins TRBV11-3 to TRBJ2-4; no clear D gene. The CDR3 runs to 19 residues. The V end lost 1 base, the J end lost 0 bases, and 19 bases lay between the germline ends. The germline V gene encodes CDR1 SGHNT and CDR2 YENEEA. The CDR3 region is CASSLGEVTDDLAKNIQYF. The CDR3 nucleotides read TGTGCCAGCAGCTTAGGAGAGGTAACCGACGATTTAGCCAAAAACATTCAGTACTTC.

J is TRBJ2-5 and V is TRBV19; D is possibly TRBD1 (5 bases). Germline assignment: CDR1 LNHDA and CDR2 SQIVND (reference sequence). Trimming stripped 2 bases from V and 3 bases from J, with 10 bases between. The CDR3 runs to 14 residues. The CDR3 loop reads CASSIQQDKETQYF. CDR3 nucleotides: TGTGCCAGTAGTATACAACAGGACAAAGAGACCCAGTACTTC.

The V gene is TRBV10-2, the J gene TRBJ1-2; D is perhaps TRBD1 (5 bases). Germline V gene lookup returns CDR1 WSHSY and CDR2 SAAADI. V was cut by 3 bases and J by 7 bases, with 9 bases left in between. The CDR3 consists of 12 residues. Written as DNA, the CDR3 is TGCGCCAGCAGTGATGGGGCTCCTGGCTACACCTTC. Translated: CASSDGAPGYTF.

CDR3 sequence (DNA): TGTGCCAGCAGCGTCCAGGGTGCTGGCTCACCCCTCCACTTT. It translates to CASSVQGAGSPLHF. This chain joins TRBV9 and TRBJ1-6; the D gene is possibly TRBD1 (5 bases). The germline V gene encodes CDR1 SGDLS and CDR2 YYNGEE. Trimming cost V 2 bases and J 10 bases, with 13 bases left between them. This CDR3 region has 14 residues. Looking up the rest from reference TRBV9 and TRBJ1-6 gives the full variable domain: DSGVTQTPKHLITATGQRVTLRCSPRSGDLSVYWYQQSLDQGLQFLIQYYNGEERAKGNILERFSAQQFPDLHSELNLSSLELGDSALYFCASSVQGAGSPLHFGNGTRLTVT.

The V and J genes are TRBV7-2 and TRBJ1-5, with D possibly being TRBD1 (5 bases). The CDR3 consists of 15 residues. The germline CDR1 and CDR2 sequences are SGHTA and FQGNSA. V was clipped by 5 bases and J by 3 bases, with 14 bases between them. CDR3 DNA sequence: TGTGCCAGCAGCCTTGGGGCAGGAGCCAATCAGCCCCAGCATTTT. It encodes CASSLGAGANQPQHF.

J is TRBJ1-2 and V is TRBV12-3 or TRBV12-4; D not certain. V gave up 10 bases and J gave up 0 bases, with 12 bases separating them. The length of the CDR3 is 13 residues. The CDR3 loop reads CATGYSANYGYTF. In DNA form, the CDR3 reads TGTGCCACGGGTTATAGCGCTAACTATGGCTACACCTTC.

V and J are TRBV27 and TRBJ2-7; possibly TRBD1 for D (5 bases). The CDR3 is made up of 14 amino acids. V was trimmed by 0 bases and J by 4 bases, leaving 10 bases between them. CDR1 and CDR2 (germline): MNHEY, SMNVEV (reference sequence). The CDR3 DNA reads TGTGCCAGCAGTTTATCGGGCAGGGTGTACGAGCAGTACTTC. This translates into CASSLSGRVYEQYF.

CDR3 DNA: TGTGCCAGCAGTTATCAGGACAGGAGCTACGAGCAGTACTTC. Its translation: CASSYQDRSYEQYF. The chain combines TRBV6-5 with TRBJ2-7; the match to TRBD1 covers 7 bases. The germline CDR1 and CDR2 sequences are MNHEY and SVGAGI. Trimming at V came to 3 bases and at J to 3 bases, leaving 5 bases not matched to a gene. The CDR3 contains 14 residues.

The J gene is TRBJ1-6, the V gene TRBV13, with TRBD1 as a possible D gene (5 bases). This CDR3 spans 15 amino acids. Trimming removed 0 bases from V and 13 bases from J, with 16 bases in between. Germline V CDR1 and CDR2: PRHDT, FYEKMQ (reference sequence). CDR3 amino acids: CASSLGDTGEDPLHF. Here the CDR3 DNA reads TGTGCCAGCAGCTTAGGGGACACTGGGGAGGATCCCCTCCACTTT.

The CDR3 DNA is TGCGCCAGCACTGGGACAGCAACTAATGAAAAACTGTTTTTT. It codes for CASTGTATNEKLFF. The chain recombines TRBV10-2 with TRBJ1-4, with TRBD1 matching over 7 bases. Germline V gives CDR1 WSHSY, CDR2 SAAADI. Unmatched junction bases numbered 2, after V lost 7 bases and J lost 0 bases. This CDR3 spans 14 amino acids.

The V and J genes are TRBV7-2 and TRBJ1-1; the D gene is possibly TRBD1 (6 bases). CDR3 length equals 15 residues. V shed 5 bases and J shed 5 bases, with 18 bases lying between them. Germline-derived CDR1 and CDR2 are SGHTA and FQGNSA. CDR3 nucleotide sequence: TGTGCCAGCAGCCATTGGGGGGGCTATGGGACTGAAGCTTTCTTT. Amino acids: CASSHWGGYGTEAFF.

This clone was seen once. The rearrangement uses TRBV7-8 and TRBJ1-4, with TRBD1 identical over 9 bases. The CDR3 runs to 14 residues. The germline gives CDR1 SGHVS, CDR2 FQNEAQ. V trimming: 5 bases; J trimming: 7 bases; junction bases outside the gene matches: 5. Written as DNA, the CDR3 is TGTGCCAGCAGCGTTGGGACAGGGCGTGAAAAACTGTTTTTT. This translates into CASSVGTGREKLFF.